This record looks at one T cell receptor (beta chain) sequence and its context. No cognate antigen has been identified for it. The data derive from a study of monozygotic twins with inflammatory bowel disease (dated by TCRdb to the late 2010s). General notes on the study: The full study comprised 28 monozygotic twin pairs: nine German pairs (four IBD-concordant, five IBD-discordant) and 19 IBD-discordant Danish pairs. Disease-associated traits were sought mainly through comparisons between IBD patients and their genetically identical healthy co-twins within discordant pairs. Each individual had, on average, about 151 000 unique TCRalpha sequences and 181 000 unique TCRbeta sequences available for analysis. What the authors observed across the whole study: Compared with healthy twins, IBD patients shared fewer clonotypes with other individuals, and the difference was most pronounced in patients with signs of disease activity. The results gave no support for a single strong signal or clonotype linked to IBD. Distinction between different T cell subtypes could not be achieved in the analysis. Measured by the inverse Simpson index, TCRbeta repertoire diversity was lower in IBD patients than in their healthy co-twins. Because patients were on differing immunosuppressive treatments, the repertoires may have picked up extra background noise and inter-individual variability. No difference in repertoire similarity was observed between concordant and discordant twins, possibly owing to limited statistical power.

From each donor, an approximately 2.3 ml peripheral blood sample was collected into PAXgene tubes and kept at -80 degrees C. Total RNA was isolated from whole blood with the PAXgene blood miRNA kit on an automated QIAcube, without T cell sorting. Peripheral blood from monozygotic twin pairs, either concordant or discordant for inflammatory bowel disease, underwent deep TCRalpha and TCRbeta repertoire profiling that used unique molecular barcoding. Smoking habits were recorded for all twin pairs, and each individual was classified as a current, former or never smoker. Libraries were prepared through 5' RACE. The input for every TCR library was roughly 3,200 ng of total RNA. For each sample, cDNA was synthesized in eight separate reactions using SMARTScribe reverse transcriptase. Unique molecular identifiers containing a 6-nucleotide sample barcode were introduced through template switching during cDNA synthesis. TCRalpha and TCRbeta cDNA was amplified in two nested PCRs of 16 and 9 cycles, and bead purification was carried out after each PCR. Before amplification, the cDNA was both treated with uracil DNA-glycosylase and purified with the QIAquick PCR purification kit. In the second PCR, Illumina TruSeq-compatible adapters and sample-specific barcodes were added. TapeStation and Qubit were used to check library quality and concentration, and roughly 4.6 ng of each library was pooled. The pooled libraries were sequenced with 2 x 100 bp reads and custom sequencing primers on an Illumina HiSeq2500 single-index Rapid Run. The original methods were these. PCR and sequencing errors were corrected by UMI-based consensus assembly using MiGEC version 1.2.6. MiXCR version 2.1.1 was used to carry out V(D)J alignment, clonotype assembly and CDR3 extraction. Gene usage, clonotype sharing and MAIT/NKT TCR abundance were normalised by analysing the top 1000, 10 000 and 20 000 clonotypes per sample. Diversity was computed as the inverse Simpson index with the vegan R package after downsampling to 27 000 UMIs. Paired Mann-Whitney U tests were applied to discordant twin pairs, with Benjamini-Hochberg correction for multiple testing. TCRdb reprocessed the reads; each CDR3 protein sequence makes one entry, and DNA is unavailable. The V and J calls follow TCRdb's processing rather than the paper's. The table kept for this sample lists under 150,000 distinct CDR3 sequences. The ten largest clonotypes hold 2% to 3% of the sample.

From its cysteine to its phenylalanine, the CDR3 spans 13 amino acids. The coding DNA is unavailable. CDR1 is given as DFQATT and CDR2 as SNEGSKA, both from the germline V gene (reference sequence). The chain uses TRBV20-1 and TRBJ1-3; TCRdb gives TRBD1 as the D gene, but with no DNA this cannot be confirmed. The TCR originated in a human donor with ulcerative colitis or Crohn's disease, or a healthy co-twin of an affected twin (not recorded which). The source material was blood. The CDR3 region has the sequence CSARVTGGDTIYF.